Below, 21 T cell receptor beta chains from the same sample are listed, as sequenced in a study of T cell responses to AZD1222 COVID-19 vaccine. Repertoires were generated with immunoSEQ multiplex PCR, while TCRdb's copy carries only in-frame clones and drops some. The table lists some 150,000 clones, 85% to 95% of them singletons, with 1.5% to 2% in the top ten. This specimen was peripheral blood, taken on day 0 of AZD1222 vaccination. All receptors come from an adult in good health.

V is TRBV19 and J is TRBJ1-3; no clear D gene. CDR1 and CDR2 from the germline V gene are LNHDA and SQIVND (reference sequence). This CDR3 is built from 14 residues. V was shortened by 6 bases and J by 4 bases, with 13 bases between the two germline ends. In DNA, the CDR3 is TGTGCCAGTAGAGTCTCCGGTGGGGGAAACACCATATATTTT. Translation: CASRVSGGGNTIYF.

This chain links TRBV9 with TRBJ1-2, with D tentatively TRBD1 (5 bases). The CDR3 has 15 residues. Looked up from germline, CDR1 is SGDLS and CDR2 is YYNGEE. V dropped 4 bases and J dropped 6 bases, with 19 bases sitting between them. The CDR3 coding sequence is TGTGCCAGCAGCCTAGAAGGGACGCGGCGGGATGGCTACACCTTC. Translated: CASSLEGTRRDGYTF.

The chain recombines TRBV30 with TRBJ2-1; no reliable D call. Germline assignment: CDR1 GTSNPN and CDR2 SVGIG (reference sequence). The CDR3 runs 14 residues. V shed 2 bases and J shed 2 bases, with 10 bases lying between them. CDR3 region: CAWSPGSTYNEQFF. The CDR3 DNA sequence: TGTGCCTGGAGTCCCGGCAGCACCTACAATGAGCAGTTCTTC.

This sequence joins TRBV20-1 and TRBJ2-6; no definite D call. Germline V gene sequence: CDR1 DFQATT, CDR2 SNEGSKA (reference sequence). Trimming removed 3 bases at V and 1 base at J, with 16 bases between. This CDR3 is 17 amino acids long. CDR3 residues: CSASASFFGSGANVLTF. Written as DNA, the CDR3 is TGCAGTGCTAGTGCCTCTTTTTTCGGGTCTGGGGCCAACGTCCTGACTTTC.

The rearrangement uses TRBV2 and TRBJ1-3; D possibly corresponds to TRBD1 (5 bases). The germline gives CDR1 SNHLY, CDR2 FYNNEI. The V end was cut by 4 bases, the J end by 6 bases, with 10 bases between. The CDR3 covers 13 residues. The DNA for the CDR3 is TGTGCCAGCAGTGTCCAGGGCGAAAACACCATATATTTT. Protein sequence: CASSVQGENTIYF.

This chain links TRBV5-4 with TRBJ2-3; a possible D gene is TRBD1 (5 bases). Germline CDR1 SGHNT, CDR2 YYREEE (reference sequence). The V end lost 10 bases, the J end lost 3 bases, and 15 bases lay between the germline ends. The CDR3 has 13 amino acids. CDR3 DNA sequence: TGTGCCTCAGCGTGGACAAGGACAGATACGCAGTATTTT. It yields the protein CASAWTRTDTQYF. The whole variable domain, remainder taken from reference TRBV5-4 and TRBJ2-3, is ETGVTQSPTHLIKTRGQQVTLRCSSQSGHNTVSWYQQALGQGPQFIFQYYREEENGRGNFPPRFSGLQFPNYSSELNVNALELDDSALYLCASAWTRTDTQYFGPGTRLTVL.

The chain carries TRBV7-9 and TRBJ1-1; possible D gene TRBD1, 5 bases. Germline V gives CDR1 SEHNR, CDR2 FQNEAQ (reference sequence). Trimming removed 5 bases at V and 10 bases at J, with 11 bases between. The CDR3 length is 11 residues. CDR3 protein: CASSTGLGAFF. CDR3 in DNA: TGTGCCAGCAGCACAGGACTGGGAGCTTTCTTT.

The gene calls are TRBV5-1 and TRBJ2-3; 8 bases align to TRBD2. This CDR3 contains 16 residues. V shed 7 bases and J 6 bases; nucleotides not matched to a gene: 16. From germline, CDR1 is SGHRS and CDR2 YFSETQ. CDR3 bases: TGCGCCAGCTCCACCCTACTAAGCGGGAGTGGGGATACGCAGTATTTT. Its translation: CASSTLLSGSGDTQYF.

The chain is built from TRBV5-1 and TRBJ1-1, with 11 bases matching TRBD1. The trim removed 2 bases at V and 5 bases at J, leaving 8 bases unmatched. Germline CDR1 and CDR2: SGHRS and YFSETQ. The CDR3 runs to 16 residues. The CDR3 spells CASSLRTGGAGTEAFF. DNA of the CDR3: TGCGCCAGCAGCTTACGGACAGGGGGCGCGGGTACTGAAGCTTTCTTT.

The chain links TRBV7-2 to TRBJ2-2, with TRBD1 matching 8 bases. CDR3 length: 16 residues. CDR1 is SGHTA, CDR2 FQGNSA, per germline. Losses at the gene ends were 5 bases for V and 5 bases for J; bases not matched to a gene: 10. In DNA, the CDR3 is TGTGCCAGCAGCGCCGGTGGGACAGGAAGAACCGGGGAGCTGTTTTTT. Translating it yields CASSAGGTGRTGELFF.

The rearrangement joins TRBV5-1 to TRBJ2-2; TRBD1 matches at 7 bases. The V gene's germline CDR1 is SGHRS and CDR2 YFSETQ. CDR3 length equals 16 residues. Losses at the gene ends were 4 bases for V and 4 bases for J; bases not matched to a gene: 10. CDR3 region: CASSPRQGVSTGELFF. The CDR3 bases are TGCGCCAGCAGCCCCCGACAGGGAGTAAGCACCGGGGAGCTGTTTTTT.

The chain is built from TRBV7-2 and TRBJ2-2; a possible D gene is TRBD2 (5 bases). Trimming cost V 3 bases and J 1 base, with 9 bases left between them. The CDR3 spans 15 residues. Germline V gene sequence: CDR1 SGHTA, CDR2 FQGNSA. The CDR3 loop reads CASSLRVQNTGELFF. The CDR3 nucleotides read TGTGCCAGCAGCTTGAGGGTTCAGAACACCGGGGAGCTGTTTTTT.

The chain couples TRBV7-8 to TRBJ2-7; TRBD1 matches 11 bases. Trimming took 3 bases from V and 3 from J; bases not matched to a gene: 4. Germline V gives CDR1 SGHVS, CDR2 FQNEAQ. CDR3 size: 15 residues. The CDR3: CASSLGQGDDYEQYF. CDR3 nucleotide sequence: TGTGCCAGCAGCTTGGGACAGGGGGACGACTACGAGCAGTACTTC.

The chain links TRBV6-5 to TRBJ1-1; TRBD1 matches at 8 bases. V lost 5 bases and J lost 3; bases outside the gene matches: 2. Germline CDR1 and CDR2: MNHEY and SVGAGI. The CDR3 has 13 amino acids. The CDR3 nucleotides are TGTGCCAGCAGTCCGACAGGGGACACTGAAGCTTTCTTT. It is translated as CASSPTGDTEAFF.

The CDR3 region has the DNA TGTGCCAGCAGCCAAGTATCGACGCCGTCCGTTTATTCACCCCTCCACTTT. Encoded protein: CASSQVSTPSVYSPLHF. This chain uses TRBV3-1 (or the pseudogene TRBV3-2) with TRBJ1-6; the D is unclear. This CDR3 contains 17 residues. Trimming took 1 base from V and 8 from J, leaving 18 bases between them. The germline gives CDR1 LGHDT, CDR2 YNNKEL (reference sequence).

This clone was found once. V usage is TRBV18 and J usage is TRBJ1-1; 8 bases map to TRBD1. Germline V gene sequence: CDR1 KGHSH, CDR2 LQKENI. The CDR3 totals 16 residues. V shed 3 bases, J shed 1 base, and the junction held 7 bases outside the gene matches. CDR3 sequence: CASSPTRGQGNTEAFF. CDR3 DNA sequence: TGTGCCAGCTCACCCACCAGAGGACAGGGGAACACTGAAGCTTTCTTT.

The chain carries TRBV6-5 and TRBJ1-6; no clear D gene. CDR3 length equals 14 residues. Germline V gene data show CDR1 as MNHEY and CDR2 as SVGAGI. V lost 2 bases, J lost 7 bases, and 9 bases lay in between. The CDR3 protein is CASSYARQNSPLHF. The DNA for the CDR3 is TGTGCCAGCAGTTACGCTAGGCAGAATTCACCCCTCCACTTT.

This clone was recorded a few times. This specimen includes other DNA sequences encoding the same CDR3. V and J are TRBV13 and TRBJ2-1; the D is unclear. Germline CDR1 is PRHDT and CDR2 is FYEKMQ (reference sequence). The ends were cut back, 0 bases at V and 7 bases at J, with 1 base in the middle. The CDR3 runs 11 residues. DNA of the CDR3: TGTGCCAGCAGCTTAGGTAATGAGCAGTTCTTC. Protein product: CASSLGNEQFF.

CDR3 sequence: CASSLQGQSSGNTIYF. CDR3 nucleotides: TGCGCCAGCAGCTTGCAGGGACAGTCCTCTGGAAACACCATATATTTT. V is TRBV5-1 and J is TRBJ1-3, with 7 nucleotides matching TRBD1. Germline CDR1 and CDR2: SGHRS and YFSETQ. This CDR3 spans 16 amino acids. V lost 1 base and J lost 0; bases outside the gene matches: 4.

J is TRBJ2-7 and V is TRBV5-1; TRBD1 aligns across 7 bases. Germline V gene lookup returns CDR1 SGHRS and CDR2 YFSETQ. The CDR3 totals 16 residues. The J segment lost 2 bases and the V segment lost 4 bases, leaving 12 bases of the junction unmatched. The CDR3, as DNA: TGCGCCAGCAGCCACGACAGGGCTGGAACGGCCTACGAGCAGTACTTC. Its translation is CASSHDRAGTAYEQYF.

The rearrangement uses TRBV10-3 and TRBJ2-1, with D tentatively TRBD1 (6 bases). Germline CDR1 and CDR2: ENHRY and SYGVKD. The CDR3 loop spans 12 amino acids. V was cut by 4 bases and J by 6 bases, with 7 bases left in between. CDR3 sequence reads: CAISARGNEQFF. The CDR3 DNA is TGTGCCATCAGTGCCAGGGGCAATGAGCAGTTCTTC.